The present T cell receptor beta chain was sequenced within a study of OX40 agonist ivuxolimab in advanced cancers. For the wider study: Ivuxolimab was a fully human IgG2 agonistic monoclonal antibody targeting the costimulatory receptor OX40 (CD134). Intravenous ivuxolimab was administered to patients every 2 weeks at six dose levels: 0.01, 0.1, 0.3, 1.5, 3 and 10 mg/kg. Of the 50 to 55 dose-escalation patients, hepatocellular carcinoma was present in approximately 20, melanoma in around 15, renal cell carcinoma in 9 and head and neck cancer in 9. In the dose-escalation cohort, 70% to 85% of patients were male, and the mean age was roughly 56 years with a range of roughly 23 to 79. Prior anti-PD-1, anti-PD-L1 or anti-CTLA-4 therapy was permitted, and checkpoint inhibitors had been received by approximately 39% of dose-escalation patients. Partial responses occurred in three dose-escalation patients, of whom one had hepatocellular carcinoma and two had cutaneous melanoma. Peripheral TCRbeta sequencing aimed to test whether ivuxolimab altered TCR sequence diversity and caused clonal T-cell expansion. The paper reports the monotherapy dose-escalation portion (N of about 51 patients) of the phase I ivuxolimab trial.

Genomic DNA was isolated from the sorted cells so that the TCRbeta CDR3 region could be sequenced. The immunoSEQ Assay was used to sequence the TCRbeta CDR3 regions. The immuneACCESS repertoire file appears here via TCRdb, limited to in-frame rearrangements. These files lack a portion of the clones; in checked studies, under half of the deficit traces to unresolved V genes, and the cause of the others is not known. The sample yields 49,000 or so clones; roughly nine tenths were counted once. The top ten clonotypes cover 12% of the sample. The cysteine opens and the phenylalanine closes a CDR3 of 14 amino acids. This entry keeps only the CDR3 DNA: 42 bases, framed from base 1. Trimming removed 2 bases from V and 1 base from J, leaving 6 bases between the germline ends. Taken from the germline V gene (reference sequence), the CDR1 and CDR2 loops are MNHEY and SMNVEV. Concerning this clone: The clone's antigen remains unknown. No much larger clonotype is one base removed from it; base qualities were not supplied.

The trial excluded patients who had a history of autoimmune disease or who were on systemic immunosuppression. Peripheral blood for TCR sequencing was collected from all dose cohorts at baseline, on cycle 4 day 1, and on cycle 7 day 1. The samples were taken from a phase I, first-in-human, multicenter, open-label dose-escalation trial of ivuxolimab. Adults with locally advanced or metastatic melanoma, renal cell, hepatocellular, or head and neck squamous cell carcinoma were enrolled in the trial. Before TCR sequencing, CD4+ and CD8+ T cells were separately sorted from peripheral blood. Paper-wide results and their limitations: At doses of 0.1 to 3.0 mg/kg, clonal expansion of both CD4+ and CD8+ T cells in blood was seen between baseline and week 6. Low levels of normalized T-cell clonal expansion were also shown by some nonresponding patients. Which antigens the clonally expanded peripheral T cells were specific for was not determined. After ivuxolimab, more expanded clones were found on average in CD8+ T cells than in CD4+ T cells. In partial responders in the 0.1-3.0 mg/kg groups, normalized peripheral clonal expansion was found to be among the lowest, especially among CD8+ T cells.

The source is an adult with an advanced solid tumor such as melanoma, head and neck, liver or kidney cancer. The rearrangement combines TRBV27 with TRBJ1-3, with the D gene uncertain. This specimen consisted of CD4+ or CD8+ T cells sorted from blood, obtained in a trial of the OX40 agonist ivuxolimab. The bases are TGTGCCAGCAGTTTAATGGCGTCTGGAAACACCATATATTTT. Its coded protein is CASSLMASGNTIYF.